This record concerns one T cell receptor (beta chain) sequence. Its specific antigen is unknown. Per-base quality was not reported, and no clone a single base away is much larger than it. The germline V gene encodes CDR1 SGDLS and CDR2 YYNGEE. From cysteine to phenylalanine, the CDR3 is 15 amino acids long. Solely the CDR3 DNA is kept, with 45 bases framed from the first base. Trimming takes 2 bases from V and 2 bases from J, and the germline ends sit 14 bases apart. This sample stems from a study of T cells in localized non-small cell lung cancer (dated by TCRdb to between 2020 and 2021). With regard to the full study: T cell repertoires of fewer than 250 early-stage NSCLC patients were analyzed, with tumors being compared against uninvolved tumor-adjacent lungs. The cohort comprised 200 to 300 treatment-naïve NSCLC patients with resected, localized lung tumors. NSCLC patients had a mean age of roughly 66 years, and around 140 were male and around 110 female. Results and caveats for the whole study, not just this receptor: A median of 57 of the top 100 tumor clones were detected in paired uninvolved adjacent lung, and some 30 of these tumor clones were also found among the top 100 clones of the paired uninvolved adjacent lung. Since the design was exploratory, TCR variables were selected using unadjusted p-values with no false-discovery rate correction. Multi-region tumor sequencing was not performed, so intratumor heterogeneity could not be excluded. Uninvolved tumor-adjacent lung showed the highest T cell clonality, higher than tumor, which suggests more focused antigenic responses in the adjacent lung. Higher T cell density in blood was associated with longer overall survival, whereas higher clonality in adjacent lung was associated with shorter survival.

The immunoSEQ Assay was used to sequence TCR beta CDR3 regions from DNA. The source study handled its data this way. T cell density was computed as TCR beta template counts normalized to usable DNA estimated by amplifying housekeeping genes. The preseqR package was used to estimate richness by extrapolating to 400,000 templates for PBMC samples and to 120,000 templates for tissue samples. Clonality was defined as one minus Pielou's evenness. Differential abundance testing on productive amino-acid clonotypes, with a minimum total count of 5 and an alpha of 0.1, was used to identify tissue-enriched TCRs. The Jaccard Index and the Morisita Overlap Index were used to measure how much the repertoires overlapped between compartments. GLIPH grouped TCR beta CDR3s together with public tetramer-defined viral CDR3s, and a viral motif had to include at least three viral sequences and show V-gene enrichment. TCRdb retrieved this table from immuneACCESS and kept in-frame rearrangements only. Not all clones are present; in checked studies, unresolved V genes account for under half, and no reason is known for the remainder. From that table come the V and J calls and clone size; the DNA was used to work out D and trimming. The sample contains tens of thousands of clones, roughly 84% of them found a single time. Jointly, the top ten make up more than 15% of the sample.

At diagnosis, tumor, uninvolved tumor-adjacent lung and peripheral blood were collected and then preserved as a mix of FFPE and fresh-frozen material. For TCR repertoire profiling, the blood samples were analyzed as peripheral blood mononuclear cells. The sample in question was PBMCs, obtained before any cancer treatment. The origin of this receptor is a woman aged 40 to 75 with stage II squamous cell lung carcinoma. The sequence links TRBV9 to TRBJ2-7, with an unclear D gene assignment. The nucleotides are TGTGCCAGCAGCGTTACTCCCACAGTTACCTACGAGCAGTACTTC. The translation is CASSVTPTVTYEQYF. Reference TRBV9 and TRBJ2-7 proteins supply the regions before and after the CDR3; the full variable domain is: DSGVTQTPKHLITATGQRVTLRCSPRSGDLSVYWYQQSLDQGLQFLIQYYNGEERAKGNILERFSAQQFPDLHSELNLSSLELGDSALYFCASSVTPTVTYEQYFGPGTRLTVT.